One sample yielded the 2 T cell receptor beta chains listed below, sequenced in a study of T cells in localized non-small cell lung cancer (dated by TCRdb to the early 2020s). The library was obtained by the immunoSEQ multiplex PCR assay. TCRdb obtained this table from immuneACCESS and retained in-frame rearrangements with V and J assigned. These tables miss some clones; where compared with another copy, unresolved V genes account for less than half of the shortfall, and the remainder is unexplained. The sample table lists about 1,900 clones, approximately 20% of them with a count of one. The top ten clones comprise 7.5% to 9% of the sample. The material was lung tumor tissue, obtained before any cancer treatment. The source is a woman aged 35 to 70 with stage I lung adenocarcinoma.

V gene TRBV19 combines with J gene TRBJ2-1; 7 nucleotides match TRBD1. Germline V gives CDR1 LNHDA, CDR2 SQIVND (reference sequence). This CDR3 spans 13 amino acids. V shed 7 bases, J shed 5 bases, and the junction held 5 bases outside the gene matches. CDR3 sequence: CASTGGQHNEQFF. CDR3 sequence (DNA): TGTGCCAGTACAGGGGGACAGCACAATGAGCAGTTCTTC.

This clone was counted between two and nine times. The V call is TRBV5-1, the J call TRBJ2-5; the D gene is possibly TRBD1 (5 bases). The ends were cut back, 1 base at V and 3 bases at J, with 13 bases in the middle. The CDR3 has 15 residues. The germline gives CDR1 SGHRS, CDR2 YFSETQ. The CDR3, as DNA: TGCGCCAGCAGCTTGCAGGGTCAGTTTGAAGAGACCCAGTACTTC. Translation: CASSLQGQFEETQYF.